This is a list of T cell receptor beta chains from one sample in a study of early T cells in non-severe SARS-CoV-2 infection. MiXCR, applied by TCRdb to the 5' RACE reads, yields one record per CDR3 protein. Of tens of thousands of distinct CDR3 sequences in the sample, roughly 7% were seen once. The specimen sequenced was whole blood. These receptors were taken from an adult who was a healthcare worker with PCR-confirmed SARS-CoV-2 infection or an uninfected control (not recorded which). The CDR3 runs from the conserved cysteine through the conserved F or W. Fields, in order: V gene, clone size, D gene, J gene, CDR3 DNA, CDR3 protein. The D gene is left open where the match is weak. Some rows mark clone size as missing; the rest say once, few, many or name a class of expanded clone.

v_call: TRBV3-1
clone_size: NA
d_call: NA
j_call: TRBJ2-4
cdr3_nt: TGTGCCAGCAGCCAAGGGACGTATGCAAACATTCAGTACTTC
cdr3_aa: CASSQGTYANIQYF

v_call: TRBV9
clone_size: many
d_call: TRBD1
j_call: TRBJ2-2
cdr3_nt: TGTGCCAGCAGCCCGAGGGGGACAGGGTACGGCGGGGAGCTGTTTTTT
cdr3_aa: CASSPRGTGYGGELFF

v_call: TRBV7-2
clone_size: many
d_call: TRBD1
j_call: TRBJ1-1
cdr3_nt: TGTGCCAGCAGCTTAGGACAGGGGCGTACTGAAGCTTTCTTT
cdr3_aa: CASSLGQGRTEAFF

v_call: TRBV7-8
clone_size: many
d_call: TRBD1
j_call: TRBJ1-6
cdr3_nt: TGTGCCAGCAGCAATCAACCTGGGACAGACTATTCACCCCTCCACTTT
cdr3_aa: CASSNQPGTDYSPLHF

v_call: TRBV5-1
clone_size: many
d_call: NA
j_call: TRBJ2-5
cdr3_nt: TGCGCCAGCAGGAATTCCCAAGAGACCCAGTACTTC
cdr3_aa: CASRNSQETQYF

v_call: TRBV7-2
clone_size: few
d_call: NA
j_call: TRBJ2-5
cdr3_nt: TGTGCCAGCAGCTCTGAAGAGACCCAGTACTTC
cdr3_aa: CASSSEETQYF

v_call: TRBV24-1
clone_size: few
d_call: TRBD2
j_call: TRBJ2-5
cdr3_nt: TGTGCCACCAAGACTAGCGGGGGGGAGCAAGAGACCCAGTACTTC
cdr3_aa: CATKTSGGEQETQYF

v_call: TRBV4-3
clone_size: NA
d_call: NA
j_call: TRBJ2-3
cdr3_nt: TGCGCCAGCAGCCAAGGGGCCCAGGGACCTGAGGTTCCCACAGATACGCAGTATTTT
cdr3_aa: CASSQGAQGPEVPTDTQYF

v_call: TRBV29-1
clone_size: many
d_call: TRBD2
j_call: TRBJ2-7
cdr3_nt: TGCAGCGTTGAGGCGGGAGGCTCCTACGAGCAGTACTTC
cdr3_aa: CSVEAGGSYEQYF

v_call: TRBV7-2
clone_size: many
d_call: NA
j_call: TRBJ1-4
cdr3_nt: TGTGCCAGCAGCTTAGGCAGTGGGATGGCTAATGAAAAACTGTTTTTT
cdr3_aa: CASSLGSGMANEKLFF

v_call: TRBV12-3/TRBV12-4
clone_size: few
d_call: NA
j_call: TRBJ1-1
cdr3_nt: TGTGCCAGCAGTTTAGCGCCAACGATGAACACTGAAGCTTTCTTT
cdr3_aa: CASSLAPTMNTEAFF

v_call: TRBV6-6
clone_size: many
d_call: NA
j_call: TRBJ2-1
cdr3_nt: TGTGCCAGCAATCAGTTCGGGGGAGCTAGTGAGCAGTTCTTC
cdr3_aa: CASNQFGGASEQFF

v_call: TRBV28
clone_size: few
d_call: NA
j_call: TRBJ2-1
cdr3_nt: TGTGCCAGCAAAACGGGACCCTACAATGAGCAGTTCTTC
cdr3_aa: CASKTGPYNEQFF

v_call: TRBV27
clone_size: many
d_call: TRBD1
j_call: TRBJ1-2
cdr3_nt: TGTGCCAGCAGTCTCATTAACAGGGGCGGTAACTATGGCTACACCTTC
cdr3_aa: CASSLINRGGNYGYTF

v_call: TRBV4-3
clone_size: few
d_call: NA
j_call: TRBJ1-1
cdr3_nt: TGCGCCAGCAGCCAAGATCAGGAGGGGAACACTGAAGCTTTCTTT
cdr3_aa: CASSQDQEGNTEAFF

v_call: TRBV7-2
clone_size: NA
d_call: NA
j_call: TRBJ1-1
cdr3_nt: TGTGCCAGCAGCTTAGTCGGCGGGGGCGCTGGTCCTGAAGCTTTCTTT
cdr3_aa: CASSLVGGGAGPEAFF

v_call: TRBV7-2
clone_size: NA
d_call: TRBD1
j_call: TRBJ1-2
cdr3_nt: TGTGCCAACAGCCCCGGGACAGGGGGAGGCTATGGCTACACCTTC
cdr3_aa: CANSPGTGGGYGYTF

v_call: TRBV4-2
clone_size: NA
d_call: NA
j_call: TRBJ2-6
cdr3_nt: TGTGCCAGCAGCCAAGTTCCCCAAACTGGGGCCAACGTCCTGACTTTC
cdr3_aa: CASSQVPQTGANVLTF

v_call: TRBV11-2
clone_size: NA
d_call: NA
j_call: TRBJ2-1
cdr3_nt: TGTGCCAGCAGCCCCCTAGGGGGTCACAATGAGCAGTTCTTC
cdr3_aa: CASSPLGGHNEQFF

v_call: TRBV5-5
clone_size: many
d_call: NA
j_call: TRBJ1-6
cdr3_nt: TGTGCCAGCAGCCGCACCCCAGACACGAAGGGTTCACCCCTCCACTTT
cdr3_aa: CASSRTPDTKGSPLHF

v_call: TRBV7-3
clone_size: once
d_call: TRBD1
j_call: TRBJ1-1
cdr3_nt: TGTGCCAGCAGCCCGGGCTTGGGACAGTACACTGAAGCTTTCTTT
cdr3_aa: CASSPGLGQYTEAFF

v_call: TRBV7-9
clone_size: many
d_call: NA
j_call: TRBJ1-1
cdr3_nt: TGTGCCAGCAGCTTAGACAACCAAGTAACTGAAGCTTTCTTT
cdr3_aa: CASSLDNQVTEAFF

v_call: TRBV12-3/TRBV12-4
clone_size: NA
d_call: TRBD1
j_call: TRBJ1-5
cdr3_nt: TGTGCCAGCAGCCGCACAGGGGGCAGTCAGCCCCAGCATTTT
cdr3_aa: CASSRTGGSQPQHF

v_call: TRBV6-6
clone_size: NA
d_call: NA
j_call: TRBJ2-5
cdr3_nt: TGTGCCAGCAGTTATGAGGGTAGGGAGACCCAGTACTTC
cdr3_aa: CASSYEGRETQYF

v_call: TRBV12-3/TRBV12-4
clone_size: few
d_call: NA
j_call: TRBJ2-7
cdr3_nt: TGTGCCAGCAGTTTTTTTGGAGGGGACTACGAGCAGTACTTC
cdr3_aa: CASSFFGGDYEQYF

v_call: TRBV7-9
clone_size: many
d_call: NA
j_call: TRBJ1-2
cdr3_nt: TGTGCCAGCAGCTTAGACAACTATGGCTACACCTTC
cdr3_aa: CASSLDNYGYTF

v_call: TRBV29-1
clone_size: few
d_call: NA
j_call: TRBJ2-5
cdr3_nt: TGCAGCTACCAGGGATCTCAAGAGACCCAGTACTTC
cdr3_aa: CSYQGSQETQYF

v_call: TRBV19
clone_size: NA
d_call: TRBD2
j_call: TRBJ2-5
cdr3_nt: TGTGCCAGTAGTAAAAGGACTAGCGGGGTGACCGAGACCCAGTACTTC
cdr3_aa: CASSKRTSGVTETQYF

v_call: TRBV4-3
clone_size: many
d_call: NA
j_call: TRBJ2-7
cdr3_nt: TGCGCCAGCAGCCAAGGTGGAGAGGGGTACTACGAGCAGTACTTC
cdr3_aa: CASSQGGEGYYEQYF

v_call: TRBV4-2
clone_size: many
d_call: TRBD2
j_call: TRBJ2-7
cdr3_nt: TGTGCCAGCAGCCAAGATACTAGCGGCTCCTACGAGCAGTACTTC
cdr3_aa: CASSQDTSGSYEQYF

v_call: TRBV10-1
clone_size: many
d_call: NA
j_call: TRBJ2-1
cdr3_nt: TGCGCCAGCAGCTTAGGACAAGGGGGTTTTCCTAATGACAATGAGCAGTTCTTC
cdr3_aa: CASSLGQGGFPNDNEQFF

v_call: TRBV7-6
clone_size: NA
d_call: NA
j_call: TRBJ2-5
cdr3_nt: TGTGCCAGCAGCTTCCTCGGTACCTGGGTACAGACCCAGTACTTC
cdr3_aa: CASSFLGTWVQTQYF

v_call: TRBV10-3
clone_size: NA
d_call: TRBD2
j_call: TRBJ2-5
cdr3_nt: TGTGCCATCAGTTCCGGGACTAGCGGGGGAGAGACCCAGTACTTC
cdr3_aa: CAISSGTSGGETQYF

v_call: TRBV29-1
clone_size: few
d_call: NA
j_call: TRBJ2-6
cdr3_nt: TGCAGCGTTCAAGGTGGGGCCAACGTCCTGACTTTC
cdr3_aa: CSVQGGANVLTF

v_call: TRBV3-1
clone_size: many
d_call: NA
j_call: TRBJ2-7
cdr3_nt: TGTGCCAGCAGCCAAGTTCACGAGCAGTACTTC
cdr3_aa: CASSQVHEQYF

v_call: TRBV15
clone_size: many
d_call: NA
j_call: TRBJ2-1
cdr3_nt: TGTGCCACCCACGGAGGGTATCGGTGGAATGAGCAGTTCTTC
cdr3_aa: CATHGGYRWNEQFF

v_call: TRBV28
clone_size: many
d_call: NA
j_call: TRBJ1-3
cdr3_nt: TGTGCCAGCAGTTTATTCTTCACAGGGAACTCTGGAAACACCATATATTTT
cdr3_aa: CASSLFFTGNSGNTIYF

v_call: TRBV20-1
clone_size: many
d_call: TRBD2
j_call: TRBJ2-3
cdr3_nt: TGCAGTGCTAGAGTGACGACTAGCGGGGCATATACGCAGTATTTT
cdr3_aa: CSARVTTSGAYTQYF

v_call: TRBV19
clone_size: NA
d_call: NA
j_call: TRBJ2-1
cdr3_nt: TGTGCCAGTAGTATCGGGGGGACAGGAGATGAGCAGATCTTC
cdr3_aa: CASSIGGTGDEQIF

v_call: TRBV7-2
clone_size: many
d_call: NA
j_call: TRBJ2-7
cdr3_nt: TGTGCCAGCAGCTTAATATCCTCAGCAGAGCAGTACTTC
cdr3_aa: CASSLISSAEQYF

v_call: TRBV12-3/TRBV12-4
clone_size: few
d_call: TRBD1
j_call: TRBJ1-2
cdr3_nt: TGTGCCAGCAGGCCGGGACAGGGGGCTCGTGGCTACACCTTC
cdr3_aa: CASRPGQGARGYTF